This T cell receptor beta chain was sequenced in a study of radiotherapy plus CTLA-4 blockade in lung cancer. Study at large: Objective responses occurred in 15% to 20% of patients; roughly 31% had disease control. Study-wide points: After treatment with radiotherapy plus ipilimumab, TCR clones that came from the tumor expanded in blood. The best predictor of response was reported to be early blood T cell clone dynamics, with interferon-beta.

This clone appeared once. Its matching antigen is unknown. Focal radiation and CTLA-4 blockade (ipilimumab) were tested in chemo-refractory metastatic non-small-cell lung cancer patients. Germline values: CDR1 SGDLS, CDR2 YYNGEE. The CDR3 length is 14 residues. V lost 0 bases, J lost 6 bases, and 12 bases lay in between. Using immunoSEQ multiplex PCR, the repertoire was profiled, and TCRdb retains in-frame clones only, with some absent. Here the sample spans 70,000 to 100,000 clones, about 86% being singletons. The rearrangement joins TRBV9 to TRBJ1-1; D is possibly TRBD1 (6 bases). The receptor's source is a human donor with non-small cell lung cancer who had a partial response to radiotherapy plus ipilimumab. The sequencing used peripheral blood, collected from a patient treated with radiotherapy plus ipilimumab. The CDR3 here is CASSVGTGTSEAFF. The CDR3 DNA reads TGTGCCAGCAGCGTAGGTACAGGGACATCTGAAGCTTTCTTT.